This is a list of T cell receptor beta chains from one sample in a study of blood T cell repertoires in COVID-19. This table comes from immunoSEQ multiplex PCR, and its TCRdb copy is limited to in-frame clones, with some not included. The top ten hold approximately 0.56% of the sample, which has some 180,000 clones, 80% to 95% seen once. The specimen sequenced was peripheral blood. Source of these receptors: a man in his fifties or sixties with acute or convalescent COVID-19. Each CDR3 is given with its conserved first and last residue. The order of the fields is D gene, clone size, J gene, V gene, CDR3 protein, CDR3 DNA. D genes are given only for firm matches. Part of the rows lack a size; the others show once, few, many or a class for expanded clones.

TRBD1,-,TRBJ1-2,TRBV10-3,CAISGRTGGTSYGYTF,TGTGCCATCAGTGGCCGGACAGGGGGCACGTCCTATGGCTACACCTTC
TRBD1,-,TRBJ2-1,TRBV7-9,CASSTPGQGLNNEQFF,TGTGCCAGCAGTACCCCGGGACAGGGTTTGAACAATGAGCAGTTCTTC
-,-,TRBJ1-4,TRBV7-2,CASSPKGGDEKLFF,TGTGCCAGCAGCCCGAAGGGAGGGGATGAAAAACTGTTTTTT
TRBD1,-,TRBJ1-1,TRBV10-3,CAISDLQGKAEAFF,TGTGCCATCAGTGATCTACAGGGGAAGGCTGAAGCTTTCTTT
-,-,TRBJ1-1,TRBV6-2/TRBV6-3,CASSYSLATEAFF,TGTGCCAGCAGTTACTCATTGGCCACTGAAGCTTTCTTT
-,-,TRBJ2-3,TRBV5-8,CASSSLPGVTDTQYF,TGTGCCAGCAGCTCACTCCCGGGAGTCACAGATACGCAGTATTTT
-,-,TRBJ2-7,TRBV21-1,CANSYTSEISYEQYF,TGTGCCAACAGCTACACTAGCGAGATATCCTACGAGCAGTACTTC
-,-,TRBJ2-6,TRBV30,CAWIARWGANVLTF,TGTGCCTGGATTGCTCGGTGGGGGGCCAACGTCCTGACTTTC
-,-,TRBJ1-3,TRBV5-1,CASSSGVDSDSSGNTIYF,TGCGCCAGCAGCTCGGGCGTCGACTCTGACAGCTCTGGAAACACCATATATTTT
TRBD2,few,TRBJ2-1,TRBV10-3,CAISSGGSSYNEQFF,TGTGCCATCAGTAGCGGGGGGAGCTCCTACAATGAGCAGTTCTTC
TRBD1,-,TRBJ2-2,TRBV7-3,CASSLNTGVYGELFF,TGTGCCAGCAGCTTAAACACAGGGGTATACGGGGAGCTGTTTTTT
-,-,TRBJ1-5,TRBV20-1,CSASKYRAVGPQHF,TGCAGTGCTAGTAAGTACCGAGCCGTCGGTCCCCAGCATTTT
-,-,TRBJ2-2,TRBV5-4,CASSADRNTGELFF,TGTGCCAGCAGCGCCGACAGGAACACCGGGGAGCTGTTTTTT
-,few,TRBJ1-3,TRBV9,CASSLSSGNTIYF,TGTGCCAGCAGTCTAAGCTCTGGAAACACCATATATTTT
-,-,TRBJ1-1,TRBV29-1,CSVAEAGVAEAFF,TGCAGCGTGGCTGAGGCAGGGGTGGCTGAAGCTTTCTTT